These T cell receptor beta chains were read from a single sample in a study of T cell repertoires in cytomegalovirus infection. These receptors' targets are unknown. TCRdb used MiXCR to reprocess the reads, holding one entry per CDR3 protein. The table lists 50,000 to 65,000 distinct CDR3 sequences, 15% to 25% of them singletons, with 64% in the top ten. Sequencing used CD8+ T cells from cultured PBMCs, obtained from culture after CMV antigen stimulation. The receptors derive from a human donor in good health (CMV status not recorded). Some clones in this sample may be carry-over from other donors' samples. CDR3s include the opening cysteine and the closing phenylalanine or tryptophan. For some rows the clone size is stated as once, few or many, or as a class when expanded; others skip it.

abundance: -; v_gene: TRBV5-6; j_gene: TRBJ2-5; CDR3aa: CASSLLAGPETQYF
abundance: -; v_gene: TRBV7-9; j_gene: TRBJ1-2; CDR3aa: CASSLGNSAYGYTF
abundance: -; v_gene: TRBV19; j_gene: TRBJ1-1; CDR3aa: CASNFGQIGEAFF
abundance: -; v_gene: TRBV25-1; j_gene: TRBJ2-7; CDR3aa: CASSWGTLNEQYF
abundance: -; v_gene: TRBV27; j_gene: TRBJ2-2; CDR3aa: CASSFLPGELFF
abundance: -; v_gene: TRBV6-2/TRBV6-3; j_gene: TRBJ2-3; CDR3aa: CASSYSTSWREDRDTQYF
abundance: -; v_gene: TRBV12-5; j_gene: TRBJ1-2; CDR3aa: CASGSGTAFNYGYTF
abundance: -; v_gene: TRBV7-8; j_gene: TRBJ1-1; CDR3aa: CASSQYGGSNTEAFF
abundance: few; v_gene: TRBV7-9; j_gene: TRBJ2-7; CDR3aa: CASGAAYEQYF
abundance: many; v_gene: TRBV7-2; j_gene: TRBJ1-5; CDR3aa: CASSLVPDRGRDQPQHF
abundance: few; v_gene: TRBV27; j_gene: TRBJ2-5; CDR3aa: CASSRGTSGMKETQYF
abundance: -; v_gene: TRBV12-3/TRBV12-4; j_gene: TRBJ2-1; CDR3aa: CASSPRGGQFF
abundance: -; v_gene: TRBV27; j_gene: TRBJ2-1; CDR3aa: CATSSSVRSYNEQFF
abundance: few; v_gene: TRBV7-8; j_gene: TRBJ2-7; CDR3aa: CASSFPLWTSADEQYF
abundance: -; v_gene: TRBV20-1; j_gene: TRBJ1-4; CDR3aa: CSARELQGAYEKLFF
abundance: few; v_gene: TRBV4-3; j_gene: TRBJ2-7; CDR3aa: CASSQGSDYEQYF
abundance: many; v_gene: TRBV7-9; j_gene: TRBJ1-2; CDR3aa: CASSQSVTGENYGYTF
abundance: -; v_gene: TRBV27; j_gene: TRBJ2-7; CDR3aa: CASRFGGSYEQYF
abundance: -; v_gene: TRBV7-6; j_gene: TRBJ2-2; CDR3aa: CASSPRQGGGTGELFF
abundance: few; v_gene: TRBV11-2; j_gene: TRBJ1-2; CDR3aa: CASSFSPMGYGYTF
abundance: few; v_gene: TRBV3-1; j_gene: TRBJ2-1; CDR3aa: CASSSRAGSYNEQFF
abundance: -; v_gene: TRBV7-7; j_gene: TRBJ2-7; CDR3aa: CASSLSQGAHEQYF
abundance: few; v_gene: TRBV5-5; j_gene: TRBJ2-2; CDR3aa: CASSPHERGGRITGELFF
abundance: -; v_gene: TRBV7-2; j_gene: TRBJ2-7; CDR3aa: CASSLILDYEQYF
abundance: -; v_gene: TRBV29-1; j_gene: TRBJ1-2; CDR3aa: CSAQTGDDYGYTF
abundance: few; v_gene: TRBV19; j_gene: TRBJ1-1; CDR3aa: CASSAGTGYEAFF
abundance: few; v_gene: TRBV7-2; j_gene: TRBJ2-2; CDR3aa: CASSLGDFSSGRLNTGELFF
abundance: -; v_gene: TRBV19; j_gene: TRBJ1-1; CDR3aa: CASSISYTEAFF
abundance: -; v_gene: TRBV28; j_gene: TRBJ1-1; CDR3aa: CASRRSRVGTEAFF
abundance: -; v_gene: TRBV6-4; j_gene: TRBJ2-3; CDR3aa: CASSETGGTDTQYF
abundance: -; v_gene: TRBV7-2; j_gene: TRBJ2-1; CDR3aa: CASSVPGAEQFF